This TCR beta chain came from a study of early T cells in non-severe SARS-CoV-2 infection. Looking at the study overall: Sequencing of unsorted whole blood was done on bulk RNA, leaving chains unpaired.

Trimming removed 6 bases from V and 0 bases from J, with 2 bases in between. Germline V lookup: CDR1 SQVTM, CDR2 ANQGSEA. CDR3 length equals 10 residues. Attachment of unique molecular identifiers was made to individual cDNA molecules. TCRdb fed the 5' RACE reads into MiXCR, producing one record per CDR3 protein. The table shows tens of thousands of distinct CDR3 sequences, with around an eighth occurring only once. This clonotype was found many times. Its antigen remains unidentified. Study conclusions and caveats: In VDJdb matching, anti-spike CD8 responses were favored while private and CD4 specificities went missing.

What was sequenced was whole blood. The clonotype was recovered from an adult who was a healthcare worker with PCR-confirmed SARS-CoV-2 infection or an uninfected control (not recorded which). The rearrangement uses TRBV29-1 and TRBJ2-5; no reliable D call. The CDR3 DNA reads TGCAGCGTGGACCAAGAGACCCAGTACTTC. It is translated as CSVDQETQYF.